What follows are 16 T cell receptor beta chains derived from one specimen sequenced in a study of blood T cell repertoires in COVID-19. Clones were read by immunoSEQ multiplex PCR, and TCRdb kept only the in-frame ones, dropping some. The sample lists hundreds of thousands of clones, roughly 86% seen once, with over 8.5% in the top ten. Sequencing was carried out using peripheral blood. These receptors all come from a woman between 25 and 40 years old with COVID-19, enrolled during active disease.

The J gene is TRBJ1-4, the V gene TRBV7-6; D is ambiguous. The ends were cut back, 1 base at V and 7 bases at J, with 10 bases in the middle. CDR1 and CDR2 from the germline V gene are SGHVS and FNYEAQ. The CDR3 consists of 14 residues. The DNA of the CDR3 is TGTGCCAGCAGCTTAGGGTTAGAGGCTGAAAAACTGTTTTTT. Its protein is CASSLGLEAEKLFF. The full variable domain, in which reference TRBV7-6 and TRBJ1-4 provide the parts outside the CDR3, is GAGVSQSPRYKVTKRGQDVALRCDPISGHVSLYWYRQALGQGPEFLTYFNYEAQQDKSGLPNDRFSAERPEGSISTLTIQRTEQRDSAMYRCASSLGLEAEKLFFGSGTQLSVL.

This clone was counted once. The chain employs TRBV7-2 and TRBJ1-1; 7 bases are shared with TRBD1. Per the germline V gene, CDR1 is SGHTA and CDR2 is FQGNSA. The CDR3 sequence is 13 residues long. V shed 5 bases and J 6 bases; nucleotides not matched to a gene: 6. CDR3 nucleotides: TGTGCCAGCAGCCCCTGGACAGGCCCTGAAGCTTTCTTT. This gives the protein CASSPWTGPEAFF.

The rearrangement links TRBV3-1 (or the pseudogene TRBV3-2) to TRBJ1-2, with D perhaps matching TRBD1 (6 bases). This CDR3 contains 19 residues. Trimming pared 0 bases from V and 8 bases from J, leaving 28 bases between. Germline V lookup: CDR1 LGHDT, CDR2 YNNKEL (reference sequence). CDR3 coding DNA: TGTGCCAGCAGCCAAGATAGGCGCGCAGGGGCGTTATGGGTGGGCGGCTACACCTTC. Its translation is CASSQDRRAGALWVGGYTF.

With regard to this clone: This same CDR3 is encoded by further DNA sequences in the sample. The chain combines TRBV27 with TRBJ2-7; 11 bases match TRBD1. After removal of 8 bases from V and 1 base from J, the junction contained 1 base not matched to a gene. CDR1 and CDR2 (germline): MNHEY, SMNVEV (reference sequence). There are 13 residues in the CDR3. In DNA, the CDR3 is TGTGCCAGCGGGACAGGGGGATCCTACGAGCAGTACTTC. It is translated as CASGTGGSYEQYF.

This clone was recorded only once. The chain uses TRBV19 and TRBJ2-7; D remains unclear. The V end was cut by 1 base, the J end by 1 base, with 8 bases between. Germline CDR1 is LNHDA and CDR2 is SQIVND (reference sequence). The CDR3 runs 14 residues. CDR3 nucleotide sequence: TGTGCCAGTAGTATAGGGAGTTCGTCCTACGAGCAGTACTTC. It codes for CASSIGSSSYEQYF.

V usage is TRBV9 and J usage is TRBJ2-3, with 8 bases fitting TRBD1. The germline V gene encodes CDR1 SGDLS and CDR2 YYNGEE. Trimming removed 6 bases from V and 3 bases from J; junction bases left unmatched: 12. The CDR3 loop spans 16 amino acids. The CDR3 region is CASNFDRDRLTDTQYF. In DNA form, the CDR3 reads TGTGCCAGCAACTTCGACCGGGACAGGTTGACAGATACGCAGTATTTT.

V is TRBV11-2 and J is TRBJ1-2; 12 positions agree with TRBD1. Germline loops: CDR1 SGHAT, CDR2 FQNNGV. J lost 6 bases, V lost 3 bases, and 11 bases had no gene match. This CDR3 spans 17 amino acids. CDR3 loop: CASSLWTGTGGADGYTF. CDR3 DNA: TGTGCCAGCAGCTTGTGGACTGGGACAGGGGGCGCGGATGGCTACACCTTC.

This clone was detected a few times. The chain uses TRBV2 and TRBJ2-1, with D maybe TRBD1 (5 bases). The germline CDR1 and CDR2 sequences are SNHLY and FYNNEI. CDR3 size: 13 residues. V was trimmed by 7 bases and J by 0 bases, leaving 7 bases between them. CDR3 sequence (DNA): TGTGCCAGCACCGACAGCTCCTACAATGAGCAGTTCTTC. Translated, it gives CASTDSSYNEQFF.

The genes are TRBV18 and TRBJ2-7, with 9 bases lining up with TRBD1. This CDR3 spans 16 amino acids. CDR1 is KGHSH, CDR2 LQKENI, per germline. V was pared by 3 bases and J by 5 bases, with 11 bases of the junction left unmatched. For the CDR3, the DNA is TGTGCCAGCTCACCCTACACAGGGGGCCGTTTGAACGAGCAGTACTTC. This translates into CASSPYTGGRLNEQYF.

This rearrangement joins TRBV2 to TRBJ1-2; TRBD1 matches 8 bases. Germline CDR1 and CDR2: SNHLY and FYNNEI. This CDR3 region has 15 residues. Germline trimming cut 8 bases from V and 0 bases from J; bases unmatched to any gene: 8. CDR3 coding DNA: TGTGCCAGCGGACAGGGTGGATGGGCTAACTATGGCTACACCTTC. Translated: CASGQGGWANYGYTF. Filled out from reference TRBV2 and TRBJ1-2, the complete variable domain reads EPEVTQTPSHQVTQMGQEVILRCVPISNHLYFYWYRQILGQKVEFLVSFYNNEISEKSEIFDDQFSVERPDGSNFTLKIRSTKLEDSAMYFCASGQGGWANYGYTFGSGTRLTVV.

CDR3 DNA: TGCAGCGTTGCCCCACCAGACAGTATTTATGGCTACACCTTC. It specifies CSVAPPDSIYGYTF. V gene TRBV29-1 combines with J gene TRBJ1-2, with TRBD1 as a possible D gene (5 bases). CDR1 is SQVTM, CDR2 ANQGSEA, per germline. With 4 bases removed from V and 5 bases from J, the gap between germline ends came to 17 bases. The CDR3 contains 14 residues.

This chain links TRBV2 with TRBJ2-5; D is possibly TRBD1 (5 bases). V gave up 11 bases and J gave up 3 bases, with 16 bases separating them. Germline CDR1 is SNHLY and CDR2 is FYNNEI. The CDR3 sequence is 13 residues long. In DNA form, the CDR3 reads TGTGCCTCCATGGACATTTTAAAAGAGACCCAGTACTTC. Amino acids: CASMDILKETQYF.

The chain carries TRBV6-5 and TRBJ1-2, with a weak D call TRBD1 (6 bases). The CDR3 totals 13 residues. With 6 bases removed from V and 4 bases from J, the gap between germline ends came to 12 bases. The V gene's germline CDR1 is MNHEY and CDR2 SVGAGI. CDR3 protein: CASSRTGPYGYTF. The DNA for the CDR3 is TGTGCCAGCAGCCGAACAGGGCCCTATGGCTACACCTTC.

The chain links TRBV15 to TRBJ1-2; 8 bases align to TRBD1. The V gene's germline CDR1 is LNHNV and CDR2 YYDKDF (reference sequence). The CDR3 is 16 residues long. V trimming: 1 base; J trimming: 2 bases; junction bases outside the gene matches: 6. The chain's CDR3 is CATSRGVDRANYGYTF. CDR3 DNA: TGTGCCACCAGCAGAGGAGTGGACAGGGCAAACTATGGCTACACCTTC.

As DNA, the CDR3 is TGTGCCAGCTCACCCATAGTTAGCGGGGGAATCAATGAGCAGTTCTTC. Translation gives CASSPIVSGGINEQFF. The chain couples TRBV18 to TRBJ2-1; 9 bases align to TRBD2. The J segment lost 6 bases and the V segment lost 3 bases, leaving 9 bases of the junction unmatched. Germline CDR1 and CDR2: KGHSH and LQKENI. The CDR3 loop spans 16 amino acids.

The chain joins TRBV28 to TRBJ2-5; the D gene is possibly TRBD2 (6 bases). The germline V gene encodes CDR1 MDHEN and CDR2 SYDVKM. V gave up 0 bases and J gave up 5 bases, with 28 bases separating them. CDR3 length: 20 residues. This CDR3 is CASSLWGGWGGGPLVETQYF. The CDR3 DNA reads as TGTGCCAGCAGTTTATGGGGCGGGTGGGGAGGAGGCCCTTTGGTGGAGACCCAGTACTTC.